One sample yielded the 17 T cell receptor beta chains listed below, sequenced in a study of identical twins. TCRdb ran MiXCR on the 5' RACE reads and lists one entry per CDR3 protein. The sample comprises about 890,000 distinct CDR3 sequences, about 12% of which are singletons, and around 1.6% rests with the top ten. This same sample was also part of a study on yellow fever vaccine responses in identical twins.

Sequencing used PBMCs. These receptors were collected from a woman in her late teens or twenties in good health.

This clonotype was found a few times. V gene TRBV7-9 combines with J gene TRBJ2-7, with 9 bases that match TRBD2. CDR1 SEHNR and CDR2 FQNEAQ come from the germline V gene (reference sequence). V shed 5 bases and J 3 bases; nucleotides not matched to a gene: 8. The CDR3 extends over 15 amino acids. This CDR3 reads CASSNSGGLHYEQYV. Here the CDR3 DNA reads TGTGCCAGCAGCAATAGCGGGGGTCTTCACTACGAGCAGTACGTC.

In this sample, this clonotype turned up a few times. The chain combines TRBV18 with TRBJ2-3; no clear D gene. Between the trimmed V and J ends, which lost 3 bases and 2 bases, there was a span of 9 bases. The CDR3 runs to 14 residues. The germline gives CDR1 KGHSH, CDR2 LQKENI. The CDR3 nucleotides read TGTGCCAGCTCACCCATGATGCACACAGATACGCAGTATTTT. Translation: CASSPMMHTDTQYF.

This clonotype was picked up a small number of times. The CDR3 bases are TGCAGTGCCACGGGACAGACCTACGAGCAGTACGTC. Amino acid sequence: CSATGQTYEQYV. The gene calls are TRBV20-1 and TRBJ2-7; 7 bases fit TRBD1. The V and J ends lost 6 bases and 2 bases, in that order; junction bases with no gene match: 4. CDR1 DFQATT and CDR2 SNEGSKA come from the germline V gene (reference sequence). The CDR3 is 12 residues long.

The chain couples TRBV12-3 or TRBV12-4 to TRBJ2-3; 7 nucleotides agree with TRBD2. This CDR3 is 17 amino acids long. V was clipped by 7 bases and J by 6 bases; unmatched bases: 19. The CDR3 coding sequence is TGTGCCAGCACCCTCTCCCTCGGGGAGGGCTCTGGGGATACGCAGTATTTT. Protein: CASTLSLGEGSGDTQYF.

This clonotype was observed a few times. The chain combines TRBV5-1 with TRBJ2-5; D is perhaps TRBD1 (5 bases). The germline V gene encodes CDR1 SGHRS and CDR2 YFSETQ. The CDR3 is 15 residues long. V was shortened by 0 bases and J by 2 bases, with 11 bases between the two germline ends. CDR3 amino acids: CASSLGPTVQETQYF. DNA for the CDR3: TGCGCCAGCAGCTTGGGTCCGACAGTTCAAGAGACCCAGTACTTC. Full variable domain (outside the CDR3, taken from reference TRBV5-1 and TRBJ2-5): KAGVTQTPRYLIKTRGQQVTLSCSPISGHRSVSWYQQTPGQGLQFLFEYFSETQRNKGNFPGRFSGRQFSNSRSEMNVSTLELGDSALYLCASSLGPTVQETQYFGPGTRLLVL.

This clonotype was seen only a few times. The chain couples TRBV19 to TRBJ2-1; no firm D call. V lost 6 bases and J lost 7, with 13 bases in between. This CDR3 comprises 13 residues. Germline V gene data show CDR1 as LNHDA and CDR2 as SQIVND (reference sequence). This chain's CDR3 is CASRPDVSNEQFF. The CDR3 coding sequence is TGTGCCAGTAGACCTGACGTTTCTAATGAGCAGTTCTTC.

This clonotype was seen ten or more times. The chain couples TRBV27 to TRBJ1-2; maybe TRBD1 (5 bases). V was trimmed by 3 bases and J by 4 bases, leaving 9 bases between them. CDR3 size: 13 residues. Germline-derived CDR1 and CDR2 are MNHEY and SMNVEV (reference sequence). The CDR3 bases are TGTGCCAGCAGTTTTCCCGGGGGCTATGGCTACACCTTC. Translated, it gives CASSFPGGYGYTF.

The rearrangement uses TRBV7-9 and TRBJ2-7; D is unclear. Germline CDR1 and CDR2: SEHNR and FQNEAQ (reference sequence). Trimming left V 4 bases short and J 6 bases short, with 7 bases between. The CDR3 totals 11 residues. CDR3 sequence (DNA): TGTGCCAGCAGCTCGAATGCCGAGCAGTACGTC. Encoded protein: CASSSNAEQYV.

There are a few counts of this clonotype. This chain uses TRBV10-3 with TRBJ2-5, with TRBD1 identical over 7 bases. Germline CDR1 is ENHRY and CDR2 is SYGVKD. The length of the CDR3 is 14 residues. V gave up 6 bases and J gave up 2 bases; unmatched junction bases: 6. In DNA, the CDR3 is TGTGCCATCAGCGAAACGGGACAGCAAGAGACCCAGTACTTC. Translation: CAISETGQQETQYF.

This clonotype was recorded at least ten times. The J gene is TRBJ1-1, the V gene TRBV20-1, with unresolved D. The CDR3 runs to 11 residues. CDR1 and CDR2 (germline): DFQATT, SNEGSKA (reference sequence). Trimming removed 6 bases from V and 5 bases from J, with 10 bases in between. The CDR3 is CSASTVTEAFF. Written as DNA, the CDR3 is TGCAGTGCCTCAACGGTGACTGAAGCTTTCTTT.

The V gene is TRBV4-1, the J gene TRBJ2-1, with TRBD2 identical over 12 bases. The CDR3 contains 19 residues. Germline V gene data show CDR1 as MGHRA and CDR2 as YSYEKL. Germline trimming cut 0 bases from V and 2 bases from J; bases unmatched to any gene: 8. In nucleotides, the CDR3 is TGCGCCAGCAGCCAAGAGGGCCTAGCGGGAGGGTTGACCTACAATGAGCAGTTCTTC. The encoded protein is CASSQEGLAGGLTYNEQFF.

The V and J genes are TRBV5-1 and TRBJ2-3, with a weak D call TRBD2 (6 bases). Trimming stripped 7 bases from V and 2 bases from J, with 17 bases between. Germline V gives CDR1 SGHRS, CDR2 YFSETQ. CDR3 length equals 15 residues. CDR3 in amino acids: CASAFSGLSTDTQYF. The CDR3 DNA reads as TGCGCCAGCGCTTTTAGCGGTTTATCCACAGATACGCAGTATTTT.

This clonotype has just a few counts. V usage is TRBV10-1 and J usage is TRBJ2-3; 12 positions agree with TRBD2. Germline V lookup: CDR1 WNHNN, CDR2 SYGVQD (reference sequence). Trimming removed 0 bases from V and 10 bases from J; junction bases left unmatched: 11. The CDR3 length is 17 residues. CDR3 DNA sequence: TGCGCCAGCAGTGAGTCACTAGCGGGGGGCCTTGGAGGTGCGCAGTATTTT. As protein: CASSESLAGGLGGAQYF.

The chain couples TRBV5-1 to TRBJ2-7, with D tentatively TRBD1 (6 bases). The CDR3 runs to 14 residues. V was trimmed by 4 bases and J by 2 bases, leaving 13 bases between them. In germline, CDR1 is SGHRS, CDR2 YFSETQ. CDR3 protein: CASSPLRTAYEQYF. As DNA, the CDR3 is TGCGCCAGCAGCCCGCTACGGACAGCCTACGAGCAGTACTTC.

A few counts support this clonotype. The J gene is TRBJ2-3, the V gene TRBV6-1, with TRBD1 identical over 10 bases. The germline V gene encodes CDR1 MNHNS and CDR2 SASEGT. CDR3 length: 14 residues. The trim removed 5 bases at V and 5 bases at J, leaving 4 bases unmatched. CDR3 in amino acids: CASSRDRGVDTQYF. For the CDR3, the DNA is TGTGCCAGCAGTAGGGACAGGGGCGTAGATACGCAGTATTTT.

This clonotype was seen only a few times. Written as DNA, the CDR3 is TGCAGTGCTAAGCCAGGCGCTGACCTCACAGATACGCAGTATTTT. Translating gives CSAKPGADLTDTQYF. This chain links TRBV20-1 with TRBJ2-3; D is ambiguous. The CDR3 runs to 15 residues. Germline loops: CDR1 DFQATT, CDR2 SNEGSKA (reference sequence). V lost 4 bases and J lost 2, with 16 bases in between.

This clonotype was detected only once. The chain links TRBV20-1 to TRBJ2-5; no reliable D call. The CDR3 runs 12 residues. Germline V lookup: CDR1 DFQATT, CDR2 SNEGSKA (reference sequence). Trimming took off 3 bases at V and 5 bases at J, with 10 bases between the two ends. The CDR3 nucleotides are TGCAGTGCTAGTAGGAAGAAGGAGACCCAGTACTTC. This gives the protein CSASRKKETQYF.